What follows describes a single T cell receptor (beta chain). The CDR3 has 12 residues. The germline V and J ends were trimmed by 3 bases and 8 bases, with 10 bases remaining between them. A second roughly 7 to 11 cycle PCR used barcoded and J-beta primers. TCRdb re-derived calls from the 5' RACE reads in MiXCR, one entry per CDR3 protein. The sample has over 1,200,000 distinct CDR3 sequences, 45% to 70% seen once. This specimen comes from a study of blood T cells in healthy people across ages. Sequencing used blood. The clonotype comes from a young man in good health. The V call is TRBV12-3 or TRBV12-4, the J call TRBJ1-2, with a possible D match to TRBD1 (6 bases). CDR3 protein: CASSFSGVGYTF. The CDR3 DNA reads TGTGCCAGCAGTTTCTCAGGGGTCGGCTACACCTTC.